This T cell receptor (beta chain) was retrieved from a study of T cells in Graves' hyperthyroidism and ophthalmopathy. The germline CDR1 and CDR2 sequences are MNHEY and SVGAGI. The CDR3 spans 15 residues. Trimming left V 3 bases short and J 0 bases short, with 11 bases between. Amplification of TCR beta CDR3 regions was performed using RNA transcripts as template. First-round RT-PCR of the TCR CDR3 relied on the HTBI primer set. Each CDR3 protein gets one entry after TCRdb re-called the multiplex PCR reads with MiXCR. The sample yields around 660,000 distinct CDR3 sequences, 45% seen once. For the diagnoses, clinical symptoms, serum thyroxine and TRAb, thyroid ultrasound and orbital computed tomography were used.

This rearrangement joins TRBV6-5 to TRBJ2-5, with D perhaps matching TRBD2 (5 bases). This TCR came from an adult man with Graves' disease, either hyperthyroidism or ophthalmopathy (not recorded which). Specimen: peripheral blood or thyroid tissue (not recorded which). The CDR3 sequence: CASSYGGDDQETQYF. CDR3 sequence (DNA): TGTGCCAGCAGTTATGGAGGCGACGACCAAGAGACCCAGTACTTC.